This TCR beta chain originates from a study of blood T cell repertoires in COVID-19. This clone was seen just once. The CDR3 runs to 14 residues. The germline CDR1 and CDR2 sequences are GTSNPN and SVGIG (reference sequence). With V trimmed by 4 bases and J by 4 bases, 7 bases remained unmatched. Original analysis: Estimates of nucleated cell counts were drawn from the amplification of reference gene primers. The protocol was immunoSEQ multiplex PCR, while the TCRdb copy is restricted to in-frame clones and leaves out a portion. V and J calls and clone size are as listed in that table; D and trimming were resolved from the DNA. The data hold some 73,000 clones, with roughly 85% observed a single time.

The source material was peripheral blood. The V and J genes are TRBV30 and TRBJ2-7, with 10 bases aligning to TRBD2. The origin of this receptor is a man aged 45-65 years with COVID-19, enrolled during active disease. CDR3 in amino acids: CAWTRAGGLYEQYF. The CDR3, as DNA: TGTGCCTGGACAAGAGCGGGAGGGTTGTACGAGCAGTACTTC.